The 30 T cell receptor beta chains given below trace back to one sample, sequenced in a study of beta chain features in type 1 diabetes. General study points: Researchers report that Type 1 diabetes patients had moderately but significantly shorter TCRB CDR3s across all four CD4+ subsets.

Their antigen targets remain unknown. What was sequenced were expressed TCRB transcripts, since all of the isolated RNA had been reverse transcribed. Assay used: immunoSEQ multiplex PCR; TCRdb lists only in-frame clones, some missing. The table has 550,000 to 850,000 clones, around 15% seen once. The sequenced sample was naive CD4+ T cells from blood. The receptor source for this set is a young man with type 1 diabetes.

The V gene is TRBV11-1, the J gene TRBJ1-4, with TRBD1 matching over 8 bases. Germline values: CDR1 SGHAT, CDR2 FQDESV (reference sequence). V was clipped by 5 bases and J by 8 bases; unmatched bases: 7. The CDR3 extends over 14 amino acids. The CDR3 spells CASSPRTGNEKLFF. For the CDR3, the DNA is TGTGCCAGCAGCCCCCGGACAGGGAACGAAAAACTGTTTTTT.

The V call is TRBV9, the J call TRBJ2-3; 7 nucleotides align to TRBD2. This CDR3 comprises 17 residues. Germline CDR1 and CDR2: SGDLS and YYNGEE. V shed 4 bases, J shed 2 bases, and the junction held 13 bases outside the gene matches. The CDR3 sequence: CASSPHLAETITDTQYF. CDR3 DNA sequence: TGTGCCAGCAGCCCCCACCTAGCGGAGACGATCACAGATACGCAGTATTTT. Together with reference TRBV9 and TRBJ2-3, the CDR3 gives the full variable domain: DSGVTQTPKHLITATGQRVTLRCSPRSGDLSVYWYQQSLDQGLQFLIQYYNGEERAKGNILERFSAQQFPDLHSELNLSSLELGDSALYFCASSPHLAETITDTQYFGPGTRLTVL.

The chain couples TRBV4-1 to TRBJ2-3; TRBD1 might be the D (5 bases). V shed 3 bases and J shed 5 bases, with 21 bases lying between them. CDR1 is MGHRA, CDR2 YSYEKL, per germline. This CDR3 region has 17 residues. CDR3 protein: CASSHLKSDLRGDTQYF. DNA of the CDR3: TGCGCCAGCAGCCACCTAAAATCGGACCTTAGGGGAGATACGCAGTATTTT.

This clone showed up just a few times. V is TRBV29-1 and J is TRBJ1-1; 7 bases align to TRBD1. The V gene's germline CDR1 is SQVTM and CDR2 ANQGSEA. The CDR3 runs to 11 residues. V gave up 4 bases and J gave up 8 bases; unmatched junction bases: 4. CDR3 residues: CSVVDRAEAFF. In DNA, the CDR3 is TGCAGCGTTGTTGACAGGGCGGAAGCTTTCTTT.

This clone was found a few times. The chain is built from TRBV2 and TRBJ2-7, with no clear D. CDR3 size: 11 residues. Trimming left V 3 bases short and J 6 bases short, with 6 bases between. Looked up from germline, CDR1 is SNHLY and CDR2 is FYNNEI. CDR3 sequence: CASSDLGEQYF. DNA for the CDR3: TGTGCCAGCAGTGACTTGGGCGAGCAGTACTTC.

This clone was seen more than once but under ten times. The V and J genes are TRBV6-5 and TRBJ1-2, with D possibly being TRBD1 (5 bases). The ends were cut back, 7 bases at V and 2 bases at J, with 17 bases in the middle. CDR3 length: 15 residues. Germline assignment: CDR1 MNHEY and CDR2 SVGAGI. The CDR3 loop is CASTPVGGANYGYTF. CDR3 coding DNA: TGTGCCAGCACCCCAGTTGGAGGGGCAAACTATGGCTACACCTTC.

CDR3 DNA: TGCAGCGTCGCTACGGTAGCTGATAGGAATCAGCCCCAGCATTTT. Translation: CSVATVADRNQPQHF. The chain employs TRBV29-1 and TRBJ1-5; the D is unclear. Looked up from germline, CDR1 is SQVTM and CDR2 is ANQGSEA. The CDR3 contains 15 residues. V lost 6 bases and J lost 4, with 19 bases in between.

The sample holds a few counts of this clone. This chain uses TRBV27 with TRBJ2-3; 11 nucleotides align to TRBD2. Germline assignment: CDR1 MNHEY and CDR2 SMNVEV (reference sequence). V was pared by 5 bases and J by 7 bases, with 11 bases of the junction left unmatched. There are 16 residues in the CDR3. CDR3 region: CASSLQTSGGTNTQYF. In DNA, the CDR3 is TGTGCCAGCAGTCTCCAAACTAGCGGGGGTACAAATACGCAGTATTTT.

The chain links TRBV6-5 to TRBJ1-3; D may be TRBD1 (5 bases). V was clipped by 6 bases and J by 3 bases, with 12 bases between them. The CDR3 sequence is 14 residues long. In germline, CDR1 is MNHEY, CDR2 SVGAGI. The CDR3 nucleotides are TGTGCCAGCAGCCCGGGGGGTGGTGGAAACACCATATATTTT. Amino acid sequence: CASSPGGGGNTIYF.

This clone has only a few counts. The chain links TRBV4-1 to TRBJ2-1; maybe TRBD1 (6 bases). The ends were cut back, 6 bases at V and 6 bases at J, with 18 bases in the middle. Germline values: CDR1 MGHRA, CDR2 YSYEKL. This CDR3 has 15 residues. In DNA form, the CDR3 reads TGCGCCAGCAGTATCGGACAGTCGGGTATCAATGAGCAGTTCTTC. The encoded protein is CASSIGQSGINEQFF.

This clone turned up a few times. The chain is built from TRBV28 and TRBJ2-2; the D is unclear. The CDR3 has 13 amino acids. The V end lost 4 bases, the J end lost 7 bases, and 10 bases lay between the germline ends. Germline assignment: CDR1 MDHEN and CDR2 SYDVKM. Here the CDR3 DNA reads TGTGCCAGCAGTTCAGCCCCGGGCGGGGAGCTGTTTTTT. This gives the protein CASSSAPGGELFF.

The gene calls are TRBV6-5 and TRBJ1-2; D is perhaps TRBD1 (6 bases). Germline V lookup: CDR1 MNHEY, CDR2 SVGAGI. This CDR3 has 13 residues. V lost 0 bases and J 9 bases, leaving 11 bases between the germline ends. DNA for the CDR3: TGTGCCAGCAGTTACTCCCAAAGGGGGAGCTACACCTTC. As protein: CASSYSQRGSYTF.

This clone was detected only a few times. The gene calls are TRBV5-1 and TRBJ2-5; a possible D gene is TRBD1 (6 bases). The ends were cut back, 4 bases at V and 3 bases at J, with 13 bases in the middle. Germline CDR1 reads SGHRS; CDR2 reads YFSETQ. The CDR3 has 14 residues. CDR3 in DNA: TGCGCCAGCAGCCTGAATGCAGGGGAAGAGACCCAGTACTTC. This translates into CASSLNAGEETQYF.

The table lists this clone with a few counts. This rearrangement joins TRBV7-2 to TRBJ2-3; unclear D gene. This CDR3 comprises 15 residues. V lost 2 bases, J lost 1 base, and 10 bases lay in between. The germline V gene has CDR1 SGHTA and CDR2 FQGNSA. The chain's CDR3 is CASSLMSWGTDTQYF. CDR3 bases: TGTGCCAGCAGCTTAATGTCGTGGGGCACAGATACGCAGTATTTT.

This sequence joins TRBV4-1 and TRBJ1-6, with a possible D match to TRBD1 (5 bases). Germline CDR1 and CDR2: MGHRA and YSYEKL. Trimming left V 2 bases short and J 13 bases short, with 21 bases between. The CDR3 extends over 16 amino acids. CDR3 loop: CASSQPTAGSASPLHF. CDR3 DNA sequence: TGCGCCAGCAGCCAACCCACGGCAGGGAGTGCTTCCCCCCTCCACTTT.

CDR3 sequence reads: CASSLPSGETQYF. The DNA for the CDR3 is TGTGCCAGCAGTTTACCTAGTGGGGAGACCCAGTACTTC. V is TRBV28 and J is TRBJ2-5; D unclear. Germline V CDR1 and CDR2: MDHEN, SYDVKM. The CDR3 has 13 amino acids. Trimming took 2 bases from V and 5 from J, leaving 9 bases between them.

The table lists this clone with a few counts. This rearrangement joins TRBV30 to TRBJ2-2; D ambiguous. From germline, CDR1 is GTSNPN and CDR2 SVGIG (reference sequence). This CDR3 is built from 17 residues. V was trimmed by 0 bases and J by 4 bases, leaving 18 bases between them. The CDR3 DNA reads TGTGCCTGGAGTGTACGCGGTGGGCAGTCCTTCACCGGGGAGCTGTTTTTT. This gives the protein CAWSVRGGQSFTGELFF.

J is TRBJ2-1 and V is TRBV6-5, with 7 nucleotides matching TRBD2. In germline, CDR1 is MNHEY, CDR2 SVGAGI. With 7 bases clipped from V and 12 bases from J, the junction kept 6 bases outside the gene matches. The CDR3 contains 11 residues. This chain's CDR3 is CASNLGGWQFF. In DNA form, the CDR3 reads TGTGCCAGCAACCTGGGGGGGTGGCAGTTCTTC.

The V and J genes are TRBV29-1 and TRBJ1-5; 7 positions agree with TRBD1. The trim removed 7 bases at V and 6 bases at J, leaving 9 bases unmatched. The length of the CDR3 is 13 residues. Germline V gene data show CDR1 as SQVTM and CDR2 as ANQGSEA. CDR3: CSALTGSGQPQHF. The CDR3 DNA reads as TGCAGCGCCCTGACAGGGTCGGGTCAGCCCCAGCATTTT.

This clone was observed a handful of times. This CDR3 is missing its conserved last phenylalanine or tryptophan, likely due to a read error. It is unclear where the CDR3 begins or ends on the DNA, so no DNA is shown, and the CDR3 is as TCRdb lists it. The CDR3 region is CASSSKFGTGS. The chain carries TRBV5-1 and TRBJ2-3; TRBD1 was called by the table and not checked on the DNA. 11 amino acids form the CDR3, both terminal residues included. Germline CDR1 SGHRS, CDR2 YFSETQ.

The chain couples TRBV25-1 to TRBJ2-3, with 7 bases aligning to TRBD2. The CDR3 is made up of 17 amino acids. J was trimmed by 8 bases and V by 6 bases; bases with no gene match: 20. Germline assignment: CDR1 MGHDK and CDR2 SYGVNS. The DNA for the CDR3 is TGTGCCAGCAGCGCATCGGGGGGTTATAGGACCGAAGGTACGCAGTATTTT. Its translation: CASSASGGYRTEGTQYF.

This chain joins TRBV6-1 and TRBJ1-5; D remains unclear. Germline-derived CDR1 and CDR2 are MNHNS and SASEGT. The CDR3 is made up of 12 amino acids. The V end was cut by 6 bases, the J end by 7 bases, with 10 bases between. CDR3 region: CASSLSEQPQHF. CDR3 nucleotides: TGTGCCAGCAGCCTCAGTGAACAGCCCCAGCATTTT.

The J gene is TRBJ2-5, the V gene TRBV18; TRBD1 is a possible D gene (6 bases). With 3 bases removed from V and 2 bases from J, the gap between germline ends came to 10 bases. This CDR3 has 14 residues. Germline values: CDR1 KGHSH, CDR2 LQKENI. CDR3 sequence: CASSPDRIQETQYF. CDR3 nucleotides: TGTGCCAGCTCACCCGACAGGATTCAAGAGACCCAGTACTTC.

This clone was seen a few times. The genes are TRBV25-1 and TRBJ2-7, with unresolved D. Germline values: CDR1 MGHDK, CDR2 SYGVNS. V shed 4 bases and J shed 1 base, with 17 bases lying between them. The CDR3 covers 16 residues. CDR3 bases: TGTGCCAGCAGTGGATCCCCCGGCGGCAGTTCCTACGAGCAGTACTTC. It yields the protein CASSGSPGGSSYEQYF.

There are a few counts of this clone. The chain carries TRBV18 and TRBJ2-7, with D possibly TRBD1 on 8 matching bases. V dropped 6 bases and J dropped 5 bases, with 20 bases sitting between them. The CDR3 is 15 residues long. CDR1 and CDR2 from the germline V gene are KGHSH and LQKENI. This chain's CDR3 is CASSSTGDYWDEQYF. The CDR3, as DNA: TGTGCCAGCTCGTCGACAGGGGACTATTGGGACGAGCAGTACTTC. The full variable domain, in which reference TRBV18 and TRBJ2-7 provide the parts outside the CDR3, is NAGVMQNPRHLVRRRGQEARLRCSPMKGHSHVYWYRQLPEEGLKFMVYLQKENIIDESGMPKERFSAEFPKEGPSILRIQQVVRGDSAAYFCASSSTGDYWDEQYFGPGTRLTVT.

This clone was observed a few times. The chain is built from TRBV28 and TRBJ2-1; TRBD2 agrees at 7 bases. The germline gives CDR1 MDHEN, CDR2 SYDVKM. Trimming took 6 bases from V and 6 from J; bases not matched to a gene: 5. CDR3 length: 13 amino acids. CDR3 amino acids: CASRKTSSNEQFF. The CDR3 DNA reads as TGTGCCAGCAGAAAGACTAGCTCCAATGAGCAGTTCTTC.

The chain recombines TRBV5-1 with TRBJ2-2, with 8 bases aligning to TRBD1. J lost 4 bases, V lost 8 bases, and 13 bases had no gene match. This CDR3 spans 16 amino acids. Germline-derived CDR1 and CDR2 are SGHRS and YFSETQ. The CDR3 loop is CASTGTGTLGTGELFF. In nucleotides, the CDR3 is TGCGCCAGTACCGGGACAGGAACGTTGGGCACCGGGGAGCTGTTTTTT. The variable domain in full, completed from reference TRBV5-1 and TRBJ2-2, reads KAGVTQTPRYLIKTRGQQVTLSCSPISGHRSVSWYQQTPGQGLQFLFEYFSETQRNKGNFPGRFSGRQFSNSRSEMNVSTLELGDSALYLCASTGTGTLGTGELFFGEGSRLTVL.

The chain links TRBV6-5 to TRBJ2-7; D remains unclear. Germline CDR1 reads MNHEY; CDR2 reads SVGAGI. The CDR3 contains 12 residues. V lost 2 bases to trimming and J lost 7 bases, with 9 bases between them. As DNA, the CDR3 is TGTGCCAGCAGTTACAGCCGGAGTGAGCAGTACTTC. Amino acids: CASSYSRSEQYF.

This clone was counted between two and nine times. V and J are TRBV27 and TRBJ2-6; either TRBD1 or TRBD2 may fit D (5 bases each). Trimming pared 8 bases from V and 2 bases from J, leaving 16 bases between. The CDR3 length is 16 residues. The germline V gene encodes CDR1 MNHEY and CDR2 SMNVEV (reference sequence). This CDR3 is CASSAVWGTGANVLTF. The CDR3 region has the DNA TGTGCCAGCTCCGCCGTTTGGGGGACTGGGGCCAACGTCCTGACTTTC.

The CDR3 protein is CASTHLGQGARDEQFF. The CDR3 DNA reads TGTGCCAGCACCCACCTGGGGCAGGGGGCGCGGGATGAGCAGTTCTTC. The chain uses TRBV9 and TRBJ2-1, with TRBD1 matching over 8 bases. This CDR3 spans 16 amino acids. The V segment lost 6 bases and the J segment 8 bases; nucleotides outside the gene matches: 16. Germline V gene data show CDR1 as SGDLS and CDR2 as YYNGEE.